The clone carrying this TCR beta chain was picked up many times. What it binds is unknown. With 4 bases clipped from V and 5 bases from J, the junction kept 12 bases outside the gene matches. The germline V gene has CDR1 MGHRA and CDR2 YSYEKL. The CDR3 consists of 17 residues. This entry is derived from a study of T-cell reconstitution after alpha-beta-depleted transplantation in children. General study points: Among T cells one year after transplant, newly produced cells accounted for most counts and diversity.

Preparation of the TCRbeta library was carried out with unique molecular identifiers. TCRdb analysed the PCR reads with MiXCR anew, one entry per CDR3 protein. The sample holds around 94,000 distinct CDR3 sequences, 6% seen once. The sequencing used PBMCs, mostly from graft donor cells, collected 60 days after TCRalphabeta/CD19-depleted stem cell transplant. The rearrangement joins TRBV4-1 to TRBJ2-3; 10 bases line up with TRBD2. The TCR sequence derives from a female patient under 10 years old who had a stem cell transplant for Fanconi anemia, so the T cells may come from the graft donor. The CDR3 sequence is CASSRLNSGGIQDTQYF. The CDR3 DNA is TGCGCCAGCAGCCGACTGAATAGCGGGGGGATCCAAGATACGCAGTATTTT.